Listed below are T cell receptor beta chains from one sample, sequenced in a study of T cells in Graves' hyperthyroidism and ophthalmopathy. TCRdb used MiXCR to reprocess the multiplex PCR reads, holding one entry per CDR3 protein. The sample has a few hundred thousand distinct CDR3 sequences; under 15% are singletons. The specimen sequenced was blood. These receptors all stem from a woman under 30 with Graves' hyperthyroidism. The CDR3 runs from the conserved cysteine through the conserved F or W. Fields, in order: D gene, CDR3 length, clone size, J gene, V gene, CDR3 DNA, CDR3 protein. D genes are given only for firm matches. Size is stated for part of the rows, as once, few or many counts, or as a class when the clone is expanded.

D gene: -
CDR3 length: 15
clone size: many
J gene: TRBJ1-1
V gene: TRBV27
CDR3 DNA: TGTGCCAGCAGTCCGAGGCCAGGATGGAACACTGAAGCTTTCTTT
CDR3 protein: CASSPRPGWNTEAFF

D gene: TRBD1
CDR3 length: 15
clone size: many
J gene: TRBJ2-2
V gene: TRBV28
CDR3 DNA: TGTGCCAGCAGTTTCAGGACAGGGGTTACCGGGGAGCTGTTTTTT
CDR3 protein: CASSFRTGVTGELFF

D gene: -
CDR3 length: 11
clone size: few
J gene: TRBJ2-1
V gene: TRBV7-6
CDR3 DNA: TGTGCCAGCAGCTTGGTATATGAGCAGTTCTTC
CDR3 protein: CASSLVYEQFF

D gene: -
CDR3 length: 16
clone size: many
J gene: TRBJ2-1
V gene: TRBV2
CDR3 DNA: TGTGCCAGCAGTGAAGCCCAGGACGCGGTTTACAATGAGCAGTTCTTC
CDR3 protein: CASSEAQDAVYNEQFF

D gene: -
CDR3 length: 13
clone size: many
J gene: TRBJ1-5
V gene: TRBV30
CDR3 DNA: TGTGCCTGGGGGGAACAGGGAAATCAGCCCCAGCATTTT
CDR3 protein: CAWGEQGNQPQHF

D gene: -
CDR3 length: 14
clone size: many
J gene: TRBJ2-2
V gene: TRBV19
CDR3 DNA: TGTGCCAGTAGTATAGGCAGGAACACCGGGGAGCTGTTTTTT
CDR3 protein: CASSIGRNTGELFF

D gene: TRBD2
CDR3 length: 16
clone size: few
J gene: TRBJ2-3
V gene: TRBV5-8
CDR3 DNA: TGTGCCAGCAGCTTCGGGACTAGCGGTAACACAGATACGCAGTATTTT
CDR3 protein: CASSFGTSGNTDTQYF

D gene: TRBD2
CDR3 length: 15
clone size: many
J gene: TRBJ2-1
V gene: TRBV9
CDR3 DNA: TGTGCCAGCAGCCCCAGCGGGAGCTGGGTCAATGAGCAGTTCTTC
CDR3 protein: CASSPSGSWVNEQFF

D gene: -
CDR3 length: 12
clone size: many
J gene: TRBJ2-5
V gene: TRBV6-6
CDR3 DNA: TGTGCCAGCAGTTACGGGCGAGAGACCCAGTACTTC
CDR3 protein: CASSYGRETQYF

D gene: -
CDR3 length: 16
clone size: many
J gene: TRBJ2-2
V gene: TRBV27
CDR3 DNA: TGTGCCAGCACCCAACCCTCCATCTCGAACACCGGGGAGCTGTTTTTT
CDR3 protein: CASTQPSISNTGELFF

D gene: -
CDR3 length: 16
clone size: many
J gene: TRBJ2-2
V gene: TRBV7-2
CDR3 DNA: TGTGCCAGCAGCTTAGCGTGGACTACCCATCCCGGGGAGCTGTTTTTT
CDR3 protein: CASSLAWTTHPGELFF

D gene: TRBD1
CDR3 length: 21
clone size: many
J gene: TRBJ2-3
V gene: TRBV7-3
CDR3 DNA: TGTGCCAGCAGCCCGAGAGGGATTTCCGGGACAGGGGTCTTTAGCACAGATACGCAGTATTTT
CDR3 protein: CASSPRGISGTGVFSTDTQYF

D gene: -
CDR3 length: 14
clone size: -
J gene: TRBJ2-7
V gene: TRBV20-1
CDR3 DNA: TGCAGTGCTAGACCTGAAAGAGGAACCTACGAGCAGTACTTC
CDR3 protein: CSARPERGTYEQYF

D gene: TRBD1
CDR3 length: 12
clone size: many
J gene: TRBJ1-1
V gene: TRBV20-1
CDR3 DNA: TGCAGTGCCTTATTTAGGGACAGTGAAGCTTTCTTT
CDR3 protein: CSALFRDSEAFF

D gene: -
CDR3 length: 13
clone size: many
J gene: TRBJ2-4
V gene: TRBV14
CDR3 DNA: TGTGCCAGCAGCCAAGGGCTCAAAAACATTCAGTACTTC
CDR3 protein: CASSQGLKNIQYF

D gene: TRBD1
CDR3 length: 14
clone size: few
J gene: TRBJ2-2
V gene: TRBV20-1
CDR3 DNA: TGCAGTGCCCGGACAGGGGGCGCGGCCGGGGAGCTGTTTTTT
CDR3 protein: CSARTGGAAGELFF

D gene: -
CDR3 length: 15
clone size: many
J gene: TRBJ2-1
V gene: TRBV3-1
CDR3 DNA: TGTGCCAGCAGCCAAGTTGAGGGAGCGAGGAATGAGCAGTTCTTC
CDR3 protein: CASSQVEGARNEQFF

D gene: -
CDR3 length: 14
clone size: few
J gene: TRBJ2-3
V gene: TRBV6-1
CDR3 DNA: TGTGCCAGCAGGGCCAGGGCCTATGCAGATACGCAGTATTTT
CDR3 protein: CASRARAYADTQYF

D gene: -
CDR3 length: 17
clone size: once
J gene: TRBJ1-2
V gene: TRBV27
CDR3 DNA: TGTGCCAGCAGCCTCCTTGGATCGGCAGGGTTTAGGCTTGGCTACACCTTC
CDR3 protein: CASSLLGSAGFRLGYTF

D gene: -
CDR3 length: 12
clone size: few
J gene: TRBJ2-2
V gene: TRBV27
CDR3 DNA: TGTGCCAGCAGTTCTGGACAGCGGCAGCTGTTTTTT
CDR3 protein: CASSSGQRQLFF

D gene: -
CDR3 length: 15
clone size: few
J gene: TRBJ1-2
V gene: TRBV5-1
CDR3 DNA: TGCGCCAGCAGCTTGGAAGGATCACCCGACTATGGCTACACCTTC
CDR3 protein: CASSLEGSPDYGYTF

D gene: TRBD2
CDR3 length: 17
clone size: -
J gene: TRBJ2-3
V gene: TRBV20-1
CDR3 DNA: TGCAGTGCTAGCCCCCTAGCGGGAGTCGGGGGCACAGATACGCAGTATTTT
CDR3 protein: CSASPLAGVGGTDTQYF

D gene: TRBD2
CDR3 length: 12
clone size: many
J gene: TRBJ2-7
V gene: TRBV28
CDR3 DNA: TGTGCCAGCAAAAGACTAGCTCTCGAGCAGTACTTC
CDR3 protein: CASKRLALEQYF

D gene: -
CDR3 length: 17
clone size: many
J gene: TRBJ1-5
V gene: TRBV6-9
CDR3 DNA: TGTGCCAGCAGTTATACAAAACGACAGCATAGCAATCAGCCCCAGCATTTT
CDR3 protein: CASSYTKRQHSNQPQHF

D gene: -
CDR3 length: 15
clone size: many
J gene: TRBJ2-6
V gene: TRBV28
CDR3 DNA: TGTGCCAGCAACCCAGGAGGGACCGGGGCCAACGTCCTGACTTTC
CDR3 protein: CASNPGGTGANVLTF

D gene: -
CDR3 length: 14
clone size: many
J gene: TRBJ1-1
V gene: TRBV3-1
CDR3 DNA: TGTGCCAGCAGCTCGCAAGGAAAAAACACTGAAGCTTTCTTT
CDR3 protein: CASSSQGKNTEAFF

D gene: -
CDR3 length: 16
clone size: many
J gene: TRBJ2-3
V gene: TRBV10-3
CDR3 DNA: TGTGCCATCAATGTCGCACGAGATCCTCAGACAGATACGCAGTATTTT
CDR3 protein: CAINVARDPQTDTQYF

D gene: TRBD2
CDR3 length: 19
clone size: many
J gene: TRBJ2-1
V gene: TRBV27
CDR3 DNA: TGTGCCAGCAGTTCATACGGAAGAATAGCGGGAGGGCCAAGGAATGAGCAGTTCTTC
CDR3 protein: CASSSYGRIAGGPRNEQFF

D gene: -
CDR3 length: 16
clone size: -
J gene: TRBJ2-2
V gene: TRBV24-1
CDR3 DNA: TGTGCCACCAGTGATTTGTTGGGACAAGACACCGGGGAGCTGTTTTTT
CDR3 protein: CATSDLLGQDTGELFF

D gene: TRBD1
CDR3 length: 16
clone size: many
J gene: TRBJ2-1
V gene: TRBV27
CDR3 DNA: TGTGCCAGCAGTTCGCTTTACAGGGGGCGCAGGAATGAGCAGTTCTTC
CDR3 protein: CASSSLYRGRRNEQFF

D gene: TRBD1
CDR3 length: 15
clone size: many
J gene: TRBJ2-1
V gene: TRBV7-3
CDR3 DNA: TGTGCCAGCAGCTTAAACACAGGGGGCAGGGAGGAGCAGTTCTTC
CDR3 protein: CASSLNTGGREEQFF

D gene: -
CDR3 length: 16
clone size: -
J gene: TRBJ1-1
V gene: TRBV4-2
CDR3 DNA: TGTGCCAGCAGCCAAGAGGGGAGGGGGGCATTTCTTGAAGCTTTCTTT
CDR3 protein: CASSQEGRGAFLEAFF

D gene: TRBD2
CDR3 length: 20
clone size: -
J gene: TRBJ2-7
V gene: TRBV28
CDR3 DNA: TGTGCCAGCAGCCGATACTCCAGGGGACTAGCGGGAGACCTAGAGGACGAGCAGTACTTC
CDR3 protein: CASSRYSRGLAGDLEDEQYF

D gene: TRBD1
CDR3 length: 16
clone size: many
J gene: TRBJ2-1
V gene: TRBV14
CDR3 DNA: TGTGCCAGCAGCCAAGTAACAGGACAGGGTAGCAATGAGCAGTTCTTC
CDR3 protein: CASSQVTGQGSNEQFF

D gene: -
CDR3 length: 15
clone size: many
J gene: TRBJ1-2
V gene: TRBV7-9
CDR3 DNA: TGTGCCAGCAGCTTAGGTGTGGGGCGTACCTATGGCTACACCTTC
CDR3 protein: CASSLGVGRTYGYTF

D gene: TRBD2
CDR3 length: 16
clone size: few
J gene: TRBJ2-7
V gene: TRBV7-6
CDR3 DNA: TGTGCCAGCAGCTTAGCGCGGACTAGCGGGGCCTGGGAGCAGTACTTC
CDR3 protein: CASSLARTSGAWEQYF

D gene: TRBD1
CDR3 length: 15
clone size: -
J gene: TRBJ2-3
V gene: TRBV7-8
CDR3 DNA: TGTGCCAGCAGCCCACACAGACAGGGGAGAGATACGCAGTATTTT
CDR3 protein: CASSPHRQGRDTQYF

D gene: -
CDR3 length: 15
clone size: many
J gene: TRBJ1-3
V gene: TRBV12-3/TRBV12-4
CDR3 DNA: TGTGCCAGCAGTTCCTCGGGGGGACCTGGAAACACCATATATTTT
CDR3 protein: CASSSSGGPGNTIYF

D gene: -
CDR3 length: 15
clone size: many
J gene: TRBJ2-7
V gene: TRBV20-1
CDR3 DNA: TGCAGTGCTAGATCTAAACTAGACCTGCTTTACGAGCAGTACTTC
CDR3 protein: CSARSKLDLLYEQYF

D gene: TRBD2
CDR3 length: 14
clone size: -
J gene: TRBJ2-7
V gene: TRBV20-1
CDR3 DNA: TGCAGTGCTGCGACTAGCGGGATAACTTACGAGCAGTACTTC
CDR3 protein: CSAATSGITYEQYF

D gene: TRBD2
CDR3 length: 14
clone size: -
J gene: TRBJ2-7
V gene: TRBV9
CDR3 DNA: TGTGCCAGCAGCGGGGGACTAGCGGGTCGGGAGCAGTACTTC
CDR3 protein: CASSGGLAGREQYF

D gene: -
CDR3 length: 12
clone size: many
J gene: TRBJ1-3
V gene: TRBV30
CDR3 DNA: TGTGCCAGGACAGACTCTGGAAACACCATATATTTT
CDR3 protein: CARTDSGNTIYF

D gene: TRBD2
CDR3 length: 11
clone size: few
J gene: TRBJ2-1
V gene: TRBV29-1
CDR3 DNA: TGCAGCGTCCAACTAGCGGATGAGCAGTTCTTC
CDR3 protein: CSVQLADEQFF

D gene: -
CDR3 length: 15
clone size: many
J gene: TRBJ2-7
V gene: TRBV12-3/TRBV12-4
CDR3 DNA: TGTGCCAGCAACACTGGCTGGGCGAGCTCCTACGAGCAGTACTTC
CDR3 protein: CASNTGWASSYEQYF

D gene: -
CDR3 length: 13
clone size: many
J gene: TRBJ2-2
V gene: TRBV9
CDR3 DNA: TGTGCCAGCAGCGTTCGAAGGCCCGGGGAGCTGTTTTTT
CDR3 protein: CASSVRRPGELFF

D gene: TRBD1
CDR3 length: 16
clone size: many
J gene: TRBJ2-1
V gene: TRBV11-3
CDR3 DNA: TGTGCCAGCAGCTCCCCAGAGACCGGAAACAGGGGTGAGCAGTTCTTC
CDR3 protein: CASSSPETGNRGEQFF

D gene: -
CDR3 length: 15
clone size: -
J gene: TRBJ1-1
V gene: TRBV5-1
CDR3 DNA: TGCGCCAGCAGCTTGGGGCTTTATGTGCTTGAGGGGGGAGTCTTT
CDR3 protein: CASSLGLYVLEGGVF

D gene: -
CDR3 length: 14
clone size: -
J gene: TRBJ1-5
V gene: TRBV7-9
CDR3 DNA: TGTGCCAGCAGCTTAAGGGGTGTCAATCAGCCCCAGCATTTT
CDR3 protein: CASSLRGVNQPQHF

D gene: -
CDR3 length: 13
clone size: -
J gene: TRBJ1-2
V gene: TRBV12-3/TRBV12-4
CDR3 DNA: TGTGCCAGCAGATCACTAGCTAACTATGGCTACACCTTC
CDR3 protein: CASRSLANYGYTF

D gene: TRBD2
CDR3 length: 16
clone size: many
J gene: TRBJ2-1
V gene: TRBV4-1
CDR3 DNA: TGCGCCAGCAGCCCTAACCCCGCGGGACTAGACAATGAGCAGTTCTTC
CDR3 protein: CASSPNPAGLDNEQFF

D gene: -
CDR3 length: 17
clone size: -
J gene: TRBJ2-7
V gene: TRBV29-1
CDR3 DNA: TGCAGCGTTGAAGAGGGTCCAGGATCCAACCCCACCTACGAGCAGTACTTC
CDR3 protein: CSVEEGPGSNPTYEQYF

D gene: TRBD2
CDR3 length: 18
clone size: many
J gene: TRBJ2-1
V gene: TRBV15
CDR3 DNA: TGTGCCACCAGCACACTTATGGTAGCGGGAGTGGGAAACAATGAGCAGTTCTTC
CDR3 protein: CATSTLMVAGVGNNEQFF

D gene: -
CDR3 length: 17
clone size: many
J gene: TRBJ1-3
V gene: TRBV11-2
CDR3 DNA: TGTGCCAGCAGCTTAGATCGCGGGTCCCGCTCTGGAAACACCATATATTTT
CDR3 protein: CASSLDRGSRSGNTIYF

D gene: -
CDR3 length: 19
clone size: -
J gene: TRBJ2-1
V gene: TRBV6-5
CDR3 DNA: TGTGCCAGCAGTTATATGGTGAAATCGGCGGGACTTCCCGTCAATGAGCAGTTCTTC
CDR3 protein: CASSYMVKSAGLPVNEQFF

D gene: TRBD2
CDR3 length: 15
clone size: few
J gene: TRBJ2-7
V gene: TRBV20-1
CDR3 DNA: TGCAGTGCTAGAGACTTAGCGGGAGAAGTCTACGAGCAGTACTTC
CDR3 protein: CSARDLAGEVYEQYF